The TCR beta chain under discussion was sequenced for a study of beta chain features in type 1 diabetes. About the study: No patient-donor differences in age, gender, total cells or subset yield.

Expressed TCRB transcripts were sequenced because the isolated RNA had all been reverse transcribed beforehand. Assay: immunoSEQ multiplex PCR; the TCRdb copy retains only in-frame clones and omits some. Of some 400,000 clones in the sample, about 15% were seen once. The single heparinised draw taken from each donor contained around 110 mL of blood on average. Sorted populations were all over 95% pure. V was pared by 0 bases and J by 6 bases, with 7 bases of the junction left unmatched. The CDR3 totals 16 residues. Germline lookup yields CDR1 SGHRS and CDR2 YFSETQ. The origin of this receptor is a woman aged 18-29 years in good health. The sample comprised naive CD4+ T cells from blood. The gene calls are TRBV5-1 and TRBJ2-3, with 10 bases aligning to TRBD2. CDR3 in amino acids: CASSLGASGSVDTQYF. The DNA of the CDR3 is TGCGCCAGCAGCTTGGGGGCTAGCGGGAGTGTCGATACGCAGTATTTT.